The 13 T cell receptor beta chains below come from one sample, sequenced in a study of cytomegalovirus exposure and HLA in healthy donors. The data were produced by immunoSEQ multiplex PCR, yet TCRdb's version contains in-frame clones alone and is incomplete. The sample yields approximately 110,000 clones, approximately 90% seen once. Sequences were obtained from PBMCs. Source of these receptors: a woman aged 18-29 years in good health and CMV-seropositive.

The genes are TRBV14 and TRBJ2-5; 7 bases fit TRBD1. Germline assignment: CDR1 SGHDN and CDR2 FVKESK. Trimming removed 0 bases from V and 3 bases from J; junction bases left unmatched: 7. CDR3 size: 16 residues. In DNA, the CDR3 is TGTGCCAGCAGCCAAGAATTAGGGGACAGAGAAGAGACCCAGTACTTC. Translating it yields CASSQELGDREETQYF. Using reference TRBV14 and TRBJ2-5 for the parts outside the CDR3, the full variable domain is EAGVTQFPSHSVIEKGQTVTLRCDPISGHDNLYWYRRVMGKEIKFLLHFVKESKQDESGMPNNRFLAERTGGTYSTLKVQPAELEDSGVYFCASSQELGDREETQYFGPGTRLLVL.

This sequence joins TRBV28 and TRBJ2-3; the match to TRBD1 covers 8 bases. The CDR3 is made up of 14 amino acids. Germline V gene lookup returns CDR1 MDHEN and CDR2 SYDVKM. The trim removed 6 bases at V and 3 bases at J, leaving 5 bases unmatched. The CDR3 protein is CASRRQGTTDTQYF. Here the CDR3 DNA reads TGTGCCAGCAGAAGACAGGGGACGACAGATACGCAGTATTTT.

The chain is built from TRBV9 and TRBJ2-2, with no clear D. The germline V gene has CDR1 SGDLS and CDR2 YYNGEE. The V end lost 0 bases, the J end lost 7 bases, and 10 bases lay between the germline ends. The CDR3 loop spans 14 amino acids. CDR3 sequence: CASSVVPLYGELFF. In nucleotides, the CDR3 is TGTGCCAGCAGCGTAGTCCCTCTCTACGGGGAGCTGTTTTTT.

V gene TRBV2 combines with J gene TRBJ2-7; TRBD1 agrees at 7 bases. Germline V gene sequence: CDR1 SNHLY, CDR2 FYNNEI. This CDR3 is 15 amino acids long. V lost 2 bases, J lost 2 bases, and 6 bases stayed unmatched. The CDR3 sequence: CASSEITGATYEQYF. In DNA form, the CDR3 reads TGTGCCAGCAGTGAAATAACAGGGGCGACCTACGAGCAGTACTTC.

The J gene is TRBJ1-2, the V gene TRBV20-1; D is perhaps TRBD1 (6 bases). V gave up 6 bases and J gave up 6 bases, with 11 bases separating them. There are 11 residues in the CDR3. CDR1 and CDR2 from the germline V gene are DFQATT and SNEGSKA (reference sequence). The CDR3 region is CSAVGGNGYTF. The CDR3 DNA sequence: TGCAGTGCCGTAGGGGGAAATGGCTACACCTTC.

V and J are TRBV19 and TRBJ2-7, with D possibly being TRBD2 (6 bases). The length of the CDR3 is 11 residues. Germline-derived CDR1 and CDR2 are LNHDA and SQIVND (reference sequence). V lost 8 bases and J lost 6, with 11 bases in between. As DNA, the CDR3 is TGTGCCAGTTCGACTAGTCGCGAGCAGTACTTC. Translated: CASSTSREQYF.

This clone appeared a single time. This chain connects TRBV7-9 to TRBJ2-1, with 7 nucleotides matching TRBD2. The trim removed 0 bases at V and 1 base at J, leaving 0 bases unmatched. From germline, CDR1 is SEHNR and CDR2 FQNEAQ (reference sequence). The CDR3 is 15 residues long. The CDR3 sequence is CASSLAAGSYNEQFF. DNA of the CDR3: TGTGCCAGCAGCTTAGCAGCGGGATCCTACAATGAGCAGTTCTTC.

This clone has more than one count but fewer than ten. The V and J genes are TRBV28 and TRBJ1-5, with D tentatively TRBD1 (6 bases). V was trimmed by 7 bases and J by 1 base, leaving 14 bases between them. Looked up from germline, CDR1 is MDHEN and CDR2 is SYDVKM. The CDR3 consists of 15 residues. CDR3 sequence (DNA): TGTGCCAGCACTCCACAGGGAAGAAGCAATCAGCCCCAGCATTTT. This gives the protein CASTPQGRSNQPQHF.

Details on this clone: The sample holds other DNA sequences that translate to the same CDR3. The chain has TRBV6-5 and TRBJ1-1; 7 nucleotides match TRBD1. CDR1 and CDR2 (germline): MNHEY, SVGAGI. V shed 11 bases, J shed 6 bases, and the junction held 6 bases outside the gene matches. The CDR3 extends over 11 amino acids. Here the CDR3 DNA reads TGTGCCTCAATAGGGGGCCCTGAAGCTTTCTTT. As protein: CASIGGPEAFF.

This clone has only a few counts. The genes are TRBV18 and TRBJ1-4; possibly TRBD1 for D (6 bases). From germline, CDR1 is KGHSH and CDR2 LQKENI. The V and J ends lost 0 bases and 10 bases respectively, with 15 bases between them. The CDR3 extends over 15 amino acids. The CDR3 nucleotides read TGTGCCAGCTCACCACCAGAAGGGGGTTCAAGAAAACTGTTTTTT. Amino acids: CASSPPEGGSRKLFF.

In DNA, the CDR3 is TGTGCCAGCAGGGCTGGACAGGGTATAGGGGAAAAACTGTTTTTT. It specifies CASRAGQGIGEKLFF. The chain links TRBV6-1 to TRBJ1-4, with 8 bases lining up with TRBD1. The germline V gene has CDR1 MNHNS and CDR2 SASEGT. The CDR3 covers 15 residues. J was trimmed by 8 bases and V by 6 bases; bases with no gene match: 11.

This chain joins TRBV13 and TRBJ2-2; D is perhaps TRBD2 (5 bases). Trimming cost V 2 bases and J 4 bases, with 23 bases left between them. The CDR3 consists of 19 residues. In germline, CDR1 is PRHDT, CDR2 FYEKMQ (reference sequence). CDR3 bases: TGTGCCAGCAGCTTAAGCCACCCCGAGGGAATGAAGGGCACCGGGGAGCTGTTTTTT. Translation gives CASSLSHPEGMKGTGELFF.

V usage is TRBV9 and J usage is TRBJ1-3, with a possible D match to TRBD1 (6 bases). Germline loops: CDR1 SGDLS, CDR2 YYNGEE. The V end lost 0 bases, the J end lost 7 bases, and 11 bases lay between the germline ends. CDR3 length equals 14 residues. Written as DNA, the CDR3 is TGTGCCAGCAGCGTAGGGACAGCCGGGAACACCATATATTTT. It translates to CASSVGTAGNTIYF.